This T cell receptor (beta chain) emerged from a study of human T cells and chemical hapten exposure. General study results and limits: Alopecia was present in the donors, so their immune response may differ from healthy people's.

As regards this clonotype: Its antigen is currently unknown.

Unique molecular identifiers were affixed to discrete cDNA molecules within the library. TCRdb passed the RACE reads through MiXCR, listing each CDR3 protein once. Of about 120,000 distinct CDR3 sequences in the sample, around an eighth are singletons; the top ten hold around 2.7%. Germline values: CDR1 SQVTM, CDR2 ANQGSEA. The CDR3 runs 13 residues. J gave up 12 bases and V 3 bases, and 9 bases lay outside the gene matches. Time point in this sample: pre-sensitization, week 0. As to treatment: therapeutic diphenylcyclopropenone sensitization with weekly scalp DPC. Prior to each patch test being applied, blood was drawn.

The chain has TRBV29-1 and TRBJ2-1; 9 bases are a match to TRBD1. This TCR was sampled from a woman aged 18-29 years with alopecia areata. Some clones in this sample may be carry-over from other donors' samples. Sequences were derived from whole blood, sampled in connection with sensitization to the hapten diphenylcyclopropenone (DPC). The CDR3 is CSVDGQGQGVQFF. The CDR3 DNA reads as TGCAGCGTTGATGGACAGGGACAGGGTGTGCAGTTCTTC.